The 21 T cell receptor beta chains below all came from one sample that was sequenced in a study of CD8 T cells in ankylosing spondylitis. TCRdb recomputed calls from the 5' RACE reads with MiXCR, one row per CDR3 protein. The profile shows fewer than 550,000 distinct CDR3 sequences, 5.3% of them singletons. Study-wide results and limits: In ankylosing spondylitis blood, a motif of about eight highly homologous TCR beta variants appeared characteristic.

Their recognized antigens are unknown. Material: blood, either unsorted or a sorted T cell fraction (not recorded which). The origin of the receptors is a male donor with ankylosing spondylitis.

This clonotype was detected many times. The V and J genes are TRBV5-6 and TRBJ2-7; D tentatively fits TRBD1 or TRBD2 (5 bases each). CDR3 length: 17 residues. The germline CDR1 and CDR2 sequences are SGHDT and YYEEEE. The V gene lost 2 bases and the J gene lost 0 bases, with 18 bases spanning the gap. CDR3 sequence reads: CASSFLSGTASSYEQYF. Written as DNA, the CDR3 is TGTGCCAGCAGCTTTCTCTCCGGGACGGCAAGCTCCTACGAGCAGTACTTC.

This clonotype was recorded many times. The CDR3 protein is CSVDPGLAGPYNEQFF. CDR3 nucleotide sequence: TGCAGCGTAGATCCGGGACTAGCGGGCCCCTACAATGAGCAGTTCTTC. This sequence joins TRBV29-1 and TRBJ2-1; 12 nucleotides match TRBD2. Germline values: CDR1 SQVTM, CDR2 ANQGSEA. There are 16 residues in the CDR3. After removal of 6 bases from V and 2 bases from J, the junction contained 8 bases not matched to a gene.

This clonotype was seen repeatedly, ten times or more. This chain joins TRBV7-2 and TRBJ1-3; a possible D gene is TRBD1 (5 bases). Germline V CDR1 and CDR2: SGHTA, FQGNSA. V lost 6 bases, J lost 5 bases, and 8 bases lay in between. The length of the CDR3 is 12 residues. The CDR3 nucleotides are TGTGCCAGCAGTTTGGGGCGAAACACCATATATTTT. It specifies CASSLGRNTIYF.

Ten or more counts support this clonotype. The rearrangement uses TRBV6-4 and TRBJ2-1, with TRBD1 as a possible D gene (8 bases). There are 15 residues in the CDR3. Trimming shortened V by 3 bases and J by 7 bases, and 16 bases separated the two germline ends. Looked up from germline, CDR1 is MRHNA and CDR2 is SNTAGT. Written as DNA, the CDR3 is TGTGCCAGCAGTGAATATTCACAGGGGGGGAATGAGCAGTTCTTC. Protein: CASSEYSQGGNEQFF.

This clonotype showed up many times. The rearrangement joins TRBV4-2 to TRBJ1-1, with D perhaps TRBD1 (5 bases). The CDR3 spans 17 residues. V was clipped by 1 base and J by 0 bases, with 15 bases between them. CDR1 and CDR2 (germline): LGHNA, YNFKEQ. Here the CDR3 reads CASSQGWGPRMNTEAFF. The CDR3 DNA reads TGTGCCAGCAGCCAAGGGTGGGGCCCACGGATGAACACTGAAGCTTTCTTT.

This clonotype was seen ten or more times. V is TRBV20-1 and J is TRBJ1-4, with 8 bases that match TRBD1. Trimming cost V 6 bases and J 3 bases; bases outside gene matches: 9. This CDR3 has 15 residues. Germline CDR1 is DFQATT and CDR2 is SNEGSKA (reference sequence). CDR3 amino acids: CSAGGQGFSNEKLFF. CDR3 sequence (DNA): TGCAGTGCAGGCGGACAGGGATTCTCTAATGAAAAACTGTTTTTT.

This clonotype was observed many times. The J gene is TRBJ1-1, the V gene TRBV5-1; 7 nucleotides line up with TRBD1. The CDR3 consists of 17 residues. With 4 bases clipped from V and 5 bases from J, the junction kept 17 bases outside the gene matches. Germline V gene lookup returns CDR1 SGHRS and CDR2 YFSETQ. The DNA for the CDR3 is TGCGCCAGCAGCCCGTATCCCGGAGTCAGGGGGAAGACTGAAGCTTTCTTT. Translation: CASSPYPGVRGKTEAFF.

The rearrangement joins TRBV4-3 to TRBJ2-7; 11 nucleotides line up with TRBD2. The CDR3 length is 16 residues. With 4 bases clipped from V and 2 bases from J, the junction kept 7 bases outside the gene matches. CDR1 is LGHNA and CDR2 is YSLEER in the germline V gene. CDR3 nucleotide sequence: TGCGCCAGCAGCCCACAACTAGCGGGAGCTCCCTACGAGCAGTACTTC. Translated: CASSPQLAGAPYEQYF.

The sample holds many counts of this clonotype. The gene calls are TRBV20-1 and TRBJ2-7, with 11 bases lining up with TRBD2. The CDR3 is 15 amino acids. Germline V gene lookup returns CDR1 DFQATT and CDR2 SNEGSKA (reference sequence). The ends lost 5 bases at V and 1 base at J; junction bases unmatched: 7. The chain's CDR3 is CSAAPTSGSSYEQYF. CDR3 nucleotide sequence: TGCAGTGCTGCCCCTACTAGCGGGAGTTCCTACGAGCAGTACTTC.

In its sample, this clonotype was seen many times. The rearrangement joins TRBV3-1 to TRBJ2-7, with D hard to call. The CDR3 is 16 residues long. Trimming took 0 bases from V and 8 from J, leaving 20 bases between them. Looked up from germline, CDR1 is LGHDT and CDR2 is YNNKEL (reference sequence). CDR3 residues: CASSQDQEHLLSQQYF. The CDR3 nucleotides read TGTGCCAGCAGCCAAGATCAGGAGCATCTGCTTTCCCAGCAGTACTTC.

This clonotype was observed at least ten times. V and J are TRBV4-3 and TRBJ2-5, with no clear D. Trimming cost V 4 bases and J 4 bases, with 19 bases left between them. The CDR3 has 16 residues. Per the germline V gene, CDR1 is LGHNA and CDR2 is YSLEER. CDR3 nucleotide sequence: TGCGCCAGCAGCCGTGGTTTTAGACATCCCGGAGAGACCCAGTACTTC. Amino acids: CASSRGFRHPGETQYF.

This clonotype was seen ten or more times. The chain has TRBV5-1 and TRBJ1-3, with 7 bases matching TRBD1. CDR1 and CDR2 from the germline V gene are SGHRS and YFSETQ. J lost 0 bases, V lost 4 bases, and 4 bases had no gene match. CDR3 length: 15 residues. The CDR3 spells CASSMGQLSGNTIYF. CDR3 coding DNA: TGCGCCAGCAGCATGGGACAGCTCTCTGGAAACACCATATATTTT.

This clonotype was counted at least ten times. In DNA, the CDR3 is TGTGCCAGCAGCCGGGGAGGCAGAATCGCTGAAGCTTTCTTT. Translation gives CASSRGGRIAEAFF. This chain uses TRBV5-8 with TRBJ1-1; D ambiguous. Germline V CDR1 and CDR2: SGHTS, YDEGEE. The CDR3 extends over 14 amino acids. The ends were cut back, 4 bases at V and 6 bases at J, with 16 bases in the middle.

J is TRBJ2-1 and V is TRBV4-2; D gene unclear. The ends were cut back, 0 bases at V and 6 bases at J, with 6 bases in the middle. Germline V lookup: CDR1 LGHNA, CDR2 YNFKEQ. The CDR3 totals 13 residues. The CDR3 DNA sequence: TGTGCCAGCAGCCAAGATCAGAGCAATGAGCAGTTCTTC. This sequence encodes CASSQDQSNEQFF.

This clonotype was seen repeatedly, ten times or more. V and J are TRBV24-1 and TRBJ1-1; 7 bases match TRBD1. Germline V gives CDR1 KGHDR, CDR2 SFDVKD. The length of the CDR3 is 16 residues. The J segment lost 2 bases and the V segment lost 5 bases, leaving 10 bases of the junction unmatched. The CDR3 region is CATSGGGDRTNTEAFF. The CDR3 DNA sequence: TGTGCCACCAGTGGGGGAGGGGACAGAACTAACACTGAAGCTTTCTTT.

This clonotype appeared many times. The rearrangement joins TRBV5-1 to TRBJ2-7; no clear D. Germline assignment: CDR1 SGHRS and CDR2 YFSETQ. V was trimmed by 5 bases and J by 3 bases, leaving 12 bases between them. The CDR3 totals 13 residues. CDR3 region: CASSYRADYEQYF. The CDR3 nucleotides are TGCGCCAGCAGTTACCGGGCCGACTACGAGCAGTACTTC.

This clonotype was recorded many times. J is TRBJ2-3 and V is TRBV9; D might be TRBD2 (5 bases). CDR1 SGDLS and CDR2 YYNGEE come from the germline V gene. V lost 5 bases and J 0 bases, leaving 10 bases between the germline ends. The CDR3 has 14 residues. CDR3 DNA sequence: TGTGCCAGCAGGGCTGACTATAGCACAGATACGCAGTATTTT. Translation: CASRADYSTDTQYF.

The rearrangement links TRBV21-1 to TRBJ2-2; no check of the table's D call, TRBD1, against the DNA was made. TRBV21-1 is a pseudogene. The CDR3 contains 16 residues. CDR3 protein: CASISPRDTYTGELFF. CDR3 DNA sequence: TGTGCCAGCATTTCACCCCGGGACACATACACCGGGGAGCTGTTTTTT.

In the case of this clonotype: Since a much larger clone is just one base distant, this may be a read error. The V and J genes are TRBV28 and TRBJ2-3; D is unclear. The CDR3 extends over 14 amino acids. The V gene's germline CDR1 is MDHEN and CDR2 SYDVKM. Trimming shortened V by 7 bases and J by 2 bases, and 13 bases separated the two germline ends. The CDR3 sequence is CASTFSIYTDTQYF. CDR3 coding DNA: TGTGCCAGCACTTTCAGTATTTACACAGATACGCAGTATTTT.

This clonotype was detected many times. The V gene is TRBV5-1, the J gene TRBJ1-1; 7 nucleotides align to TRBD1. V lost 0 bases, J lost 1 base, and 6 bases stayed unmatched. Germline V lookup: CDR1 SGHRS, CDR2 YFSETQ. This CDR3 spans 16 amino acids. CDR3 residues: CASSLVGTDQNTEAFF. CDR3 nucleotides: TGCGCCAGCAGCTTGGTGGGGACAGATCAGAACACTGAAGCTTTCTTT.

Remarks on this clonotype: It may be a read error: a sequence one base away is much more abundant. The chain links TRBV12-3 or TRBV12-4 to TRBJ1-5; D call uncertain. V gave up 6 bases and J gave up 5 bases, with 11 bases separating them. CDR3 length: 13 residues. The CDR3: CASSPVSHQPQHF. As DNA, the CDR3 is TGTGCCAGCAGCCCCGTGAGTCATCAGCCCCAGCATTTT.